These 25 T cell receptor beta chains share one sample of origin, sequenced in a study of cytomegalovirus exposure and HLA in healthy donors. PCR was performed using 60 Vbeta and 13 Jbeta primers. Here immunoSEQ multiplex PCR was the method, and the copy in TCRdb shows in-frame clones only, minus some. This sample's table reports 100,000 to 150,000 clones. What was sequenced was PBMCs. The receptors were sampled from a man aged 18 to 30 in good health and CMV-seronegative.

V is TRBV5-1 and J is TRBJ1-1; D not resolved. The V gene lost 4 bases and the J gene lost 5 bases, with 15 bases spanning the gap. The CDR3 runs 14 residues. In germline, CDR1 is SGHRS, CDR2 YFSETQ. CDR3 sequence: CASSAGVLETEAFF. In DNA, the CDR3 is TGCGCCAGCAGCGCCGGGGTCCTTGAGACTGAAGCTTTCTTT.

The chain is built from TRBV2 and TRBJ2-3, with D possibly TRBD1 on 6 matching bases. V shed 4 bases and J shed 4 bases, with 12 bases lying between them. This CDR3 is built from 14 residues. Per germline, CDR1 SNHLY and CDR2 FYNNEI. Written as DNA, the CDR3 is TGTGCCAGCAGTGTACAGGGCGATCCAGATACGCAGTATTTT. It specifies CASSVQGDPDTQYF.

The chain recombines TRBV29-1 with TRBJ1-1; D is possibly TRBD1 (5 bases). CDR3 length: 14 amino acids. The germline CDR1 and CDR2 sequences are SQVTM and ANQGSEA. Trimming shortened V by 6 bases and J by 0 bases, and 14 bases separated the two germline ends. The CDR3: CSVAKTEMNTEAFF. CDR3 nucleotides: TGCAGCGTCGCAAAGACAGAAATGAACACTGAAGCTTTCTTT.

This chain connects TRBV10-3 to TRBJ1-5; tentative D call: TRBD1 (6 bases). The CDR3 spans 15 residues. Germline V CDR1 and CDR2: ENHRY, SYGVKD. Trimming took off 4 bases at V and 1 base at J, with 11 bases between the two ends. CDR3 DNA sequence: TGTGCCATCAGTGGTGGGGGGGCGAGCAATCAGCCCCAGCATTTT. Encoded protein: CAISGGGASNQPQHF.

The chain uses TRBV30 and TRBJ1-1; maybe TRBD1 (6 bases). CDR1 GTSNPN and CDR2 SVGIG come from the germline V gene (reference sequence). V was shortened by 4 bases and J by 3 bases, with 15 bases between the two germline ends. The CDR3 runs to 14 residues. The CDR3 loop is CAWTRGGLDTEAFF. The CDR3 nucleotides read TGTGCCTGGACTAGGGGGGGCTTGGACACTGAAGCTTTCTTT.

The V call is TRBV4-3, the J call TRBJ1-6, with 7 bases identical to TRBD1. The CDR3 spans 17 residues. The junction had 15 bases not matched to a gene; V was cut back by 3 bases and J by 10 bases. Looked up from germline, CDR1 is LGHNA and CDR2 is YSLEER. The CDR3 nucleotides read TGCGCCAGCAGCCAGAGGACCGGGACAGCGGTGGACTCACCCCTCCACTTT. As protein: CASSQRTGTAVDSPLHF.

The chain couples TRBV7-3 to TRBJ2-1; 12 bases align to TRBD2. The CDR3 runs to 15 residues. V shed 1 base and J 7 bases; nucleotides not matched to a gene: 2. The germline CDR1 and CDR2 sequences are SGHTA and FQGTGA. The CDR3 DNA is TGTGCCAGCAGCTTAAGCACTAGCGGGGGGAATGAGCAGTTCTTC. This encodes CASSLSTSGGNEQFF.

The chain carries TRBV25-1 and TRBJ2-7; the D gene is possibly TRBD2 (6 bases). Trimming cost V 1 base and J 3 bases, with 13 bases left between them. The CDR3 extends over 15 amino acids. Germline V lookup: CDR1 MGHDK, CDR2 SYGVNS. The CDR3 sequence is CASSESEGSSYEQYF. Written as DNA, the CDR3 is TGTGCCAGCAGTGAATCGGAGGGATCCAGCTACGAGCAGTACTTC.

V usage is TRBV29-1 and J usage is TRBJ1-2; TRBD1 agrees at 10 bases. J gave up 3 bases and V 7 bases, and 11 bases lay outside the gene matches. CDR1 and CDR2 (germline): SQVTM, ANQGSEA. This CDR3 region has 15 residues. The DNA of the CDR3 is TGCAGCGCCCCGGGACAGGGGCCATCTTACTATGGCTACACCTTC. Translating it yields CSAPGQGPSYYGYTF.

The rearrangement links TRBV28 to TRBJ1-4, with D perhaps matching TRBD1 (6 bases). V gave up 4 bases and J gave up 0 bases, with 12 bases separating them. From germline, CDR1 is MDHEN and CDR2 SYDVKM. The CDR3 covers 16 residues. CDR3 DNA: TGTGCCAGCAGTTCCCCGGGGGGCGCAACTAATGAAAAACTGTTTTTT. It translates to CASSSPGGATNEKLFF.

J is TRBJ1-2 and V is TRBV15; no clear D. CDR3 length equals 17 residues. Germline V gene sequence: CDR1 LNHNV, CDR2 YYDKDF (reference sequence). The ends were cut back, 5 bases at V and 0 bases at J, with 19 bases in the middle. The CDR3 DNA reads TGTGCCACCAGCGAAGGACCAGGAGGGCCGGCTAACTATGGCTACACCTTC. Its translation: CATSEGPGGPANYGYTF.

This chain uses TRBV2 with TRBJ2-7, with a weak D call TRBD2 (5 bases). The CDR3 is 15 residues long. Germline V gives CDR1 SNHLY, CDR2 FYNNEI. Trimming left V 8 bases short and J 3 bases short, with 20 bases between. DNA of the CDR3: TGTGCCAGCGGCTCATTAGGACTTATAGACTACGAGCAGTACTTC. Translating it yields CASGSLGLIDYEQYF.

CDR3 nucleotide sequence: TGTGCCAGCAGTCCGACTGACAGTAACTATGGCTACACCTTC. This encodes CASSPTDSNYGYTF. The chain couples TRBV28 to TRBJ1-2; maybe TRBD1 (5 bases). The CDR3 has 14 amino acids. Germline-derived CDR1 and CDR2 are MDHEN and SYDVKM. V was trimmed by 5 bases and J by 1 base, leaving 11 bases between them.

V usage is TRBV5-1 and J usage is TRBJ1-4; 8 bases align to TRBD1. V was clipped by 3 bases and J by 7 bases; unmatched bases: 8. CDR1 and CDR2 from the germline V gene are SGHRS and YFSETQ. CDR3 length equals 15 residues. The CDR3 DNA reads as TGCGCCAGCAGCTCAGGACAGGGAGAACCTGAAAAACTGTTTTTT. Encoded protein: CASSSGQGEPEKLFF. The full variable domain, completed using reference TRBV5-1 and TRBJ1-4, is KAGVTQTPRYLIKTRGQQVTLSCSPISGHRSVSWYQQTPGQGLQFLFEYFSETQRNKGNFPGRFSGRQFSNSRSEMNVSTLELGDSALYLCASSSGQGEPEKLFFGSGTQLSVL.

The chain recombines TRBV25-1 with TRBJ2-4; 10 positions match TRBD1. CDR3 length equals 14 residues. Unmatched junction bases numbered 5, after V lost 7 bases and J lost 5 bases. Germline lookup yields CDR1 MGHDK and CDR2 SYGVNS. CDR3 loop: CASIGGQGQNIQYF. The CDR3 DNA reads TGTGCCAGCATTGGGGGACAGGGGCAAAACATTCAGTACTTC.

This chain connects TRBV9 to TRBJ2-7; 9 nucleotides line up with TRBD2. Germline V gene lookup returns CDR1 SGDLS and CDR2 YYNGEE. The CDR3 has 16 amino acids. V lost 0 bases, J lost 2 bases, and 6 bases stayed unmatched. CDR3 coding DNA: TGTGCCAGCAGCGTAGAAGTTAGCGGGGGTACCTACGAGCAGTACTTC. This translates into CASSVEVSGGTYEQYF.

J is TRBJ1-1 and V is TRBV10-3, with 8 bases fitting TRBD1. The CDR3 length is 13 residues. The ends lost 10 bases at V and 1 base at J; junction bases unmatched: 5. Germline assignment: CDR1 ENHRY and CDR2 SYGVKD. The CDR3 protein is CATTGTGNTEAFF. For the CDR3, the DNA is TGTGCCACCACCGGGACAGGGAACACTGAAGCTTTCTTT.

DNA for the CDR3: TGTGCCAGCCGGGACATTGTGTACGAGCAGTACTTC. This translates into CASRDIVYEQYF. This chain joins TRBV27 and TRBJ2-7; maybe TRBD1 (6 bases). Per the germline V gene, CDR1 is MNHEY and CDR2 is SMNVEV (reference sequence). Between the trimmed V and J ends, which lost 8 bases and 4 bases, there was a span of 12 bases. The CDR3 is 12 residues long.

The CDR3 DNA reads TGCGCCAGCCGCCCTGGCGAGGTTAGCACAGATACGCAGTATTTT. Its protein is CASRPGEVSTDTQYF. This chain connects TRBV5-1 to TRBJ2-3, with D unclear. CDR1 is SGHRS and CDR2 is YFSETQ in the germline V gene. This CDR3 contains 15 residues. Trimming took off 7 bases at V and 0 bases at J, with 15 bases between the two ends. Looking up the rest from reference TRBV5-1 and TRBJ2-3 gives the full variable domain: KAGVTQTPRYLIKTRGQQVTLSCSPISGHRSVSWYQQTPGQGLQFLFEYFSETQRNKGNFPGRFSGRQFSNSRSEMNVSTLELGDSALYLCASRPGEVSTDTQYFGPGTRLTVL.

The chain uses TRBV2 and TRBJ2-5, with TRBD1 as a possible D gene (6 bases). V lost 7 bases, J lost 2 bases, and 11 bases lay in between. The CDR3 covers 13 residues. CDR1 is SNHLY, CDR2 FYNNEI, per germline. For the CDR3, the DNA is TGTGCCAGCAATTGGGACACTCAAGAGACCCAGTACTTC. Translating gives CASNWDTQETQYF.

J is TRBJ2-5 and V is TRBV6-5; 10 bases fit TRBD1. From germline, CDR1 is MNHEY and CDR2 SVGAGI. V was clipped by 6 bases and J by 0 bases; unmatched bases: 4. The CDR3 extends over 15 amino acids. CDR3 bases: TGTGCCAGCAGCCCGGGACAGGGGTACCAAGAGACCCAGTACTTC. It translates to CASSPGQGYQETQYF.

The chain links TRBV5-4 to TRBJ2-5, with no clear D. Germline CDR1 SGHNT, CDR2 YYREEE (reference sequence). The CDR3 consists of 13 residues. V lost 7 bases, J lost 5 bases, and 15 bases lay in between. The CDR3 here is CASGERRKETQYF. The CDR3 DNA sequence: TGTGCCAGCGGAGAGAGGAGAAAGGAGACCCAGTACTTC. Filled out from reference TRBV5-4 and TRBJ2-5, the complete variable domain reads ETGVTQSPTHLIKTRGQQVTLRCSSQSGHNTVSWYQQALGQGPQFIFQYYREEENGRGNFPPRFSGLQFPNYSSELNVNALELDDSALYLCASGERRKETQYFGPGTRLLVL.

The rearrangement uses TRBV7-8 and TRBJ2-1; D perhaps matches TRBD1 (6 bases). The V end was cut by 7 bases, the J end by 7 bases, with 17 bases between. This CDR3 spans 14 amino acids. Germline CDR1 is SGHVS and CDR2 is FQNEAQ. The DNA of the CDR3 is TGTGCCAGCACCCTTAGGGGTGACAGGAATGAGCAGTTCTTC. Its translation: CASTLRGDRNEQFF.

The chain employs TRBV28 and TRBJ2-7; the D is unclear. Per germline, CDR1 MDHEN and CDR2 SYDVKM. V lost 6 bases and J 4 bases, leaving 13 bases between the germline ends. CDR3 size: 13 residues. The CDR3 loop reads CASRLPPRYEQYF. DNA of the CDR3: TGTGCCAGCAGACTGCCCCCCCGGTACGAGCAGTACTTC.

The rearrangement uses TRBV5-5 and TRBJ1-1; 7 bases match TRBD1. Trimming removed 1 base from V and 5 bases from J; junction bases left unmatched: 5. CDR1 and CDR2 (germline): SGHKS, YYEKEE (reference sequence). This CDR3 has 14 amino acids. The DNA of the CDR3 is TGTGCCAGCAGCTTGTCAGGGGGTAGAACTGAAGCTTTCTTT. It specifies CASSLSGGRTEAFF.